This is a list of T cell receptor beta chains from one sample in a study of glioma-infiltrating T cells after dendritic cell vaccination. Generated by immunoSEQ multiplex PCR, the TCRdb table keeps only in-frame clones and is missing some. The table records 75,000 to 100,000 clones, about 80% of them present only once. Here the sequenced sample was blood, taken before dendritic cell vaccination. These receptors all stem from a human donor with glioblastoma. Both conserved end residues are part of each CDR3. The D gene is left open where the match is weak. Not all rows give a size; the values are once, few, many and, for expanded clones, a class.

>TRBV5-1|TRBJ1-6|-|-|15
CASSIGTLYNSPLHF
TGCGCCAGCAGCATCGGGACACTCTATAATTCACCCCTCCACTTT
>TRBV29-1|TRBJ2-3|-|TRBD2|13
CSAPLGGTDTQYF
TGCAGCGCCCCCCTGGGGGGGACAGATACGCAGTATTTT
>TRBV7-9|TRBJ2-2|-|-|13
CASRVASTGELFF
TGTGCCAGCAGGGTCGCGAGCACCGGGGAGCTGTTTTTT
>TRBV19|TRBJ1-5|-|-|15
CASSGLDGFNQPQHF
TGTGCCAGTAGTGGACTGGACGGATTCAATCAGCCCCAGCATTTT
>TRBV4-1|TRBJ2-7|once|TRBD2|15
CASSRILAGPYEQYF
TGCGCCAGCAGCCGAATACTAGCGGGACCCTACGAGCAGTACTTC
>TRBV11-2|TRBJ1-1|-|-|14
CASRIRGMNTEAFF
TGTGCCAGCAGGATCAGAGGAATGAACACTGAAGCTTTCTTT
>TRBV29-1|TRBJ2-3|-|-|14
CSVGPGGLPDTQYF
TGCAGCGTTGGGCCCGGGGGTTTGCCAGATACGCAGTATTTT
>TRBV7-2|TRBJ1-2|-|-|14
CASSPGRRTYGYTF
TGTGCCAGCAGCCCTGGGCGCCGCACCTATGGCTACACCTTC
>TRBV11-2|TRBJ2-1|-|TRBD1|11
CATGTGANQFF
TGTGCCACCGGGACAGGGGCTAACCAGTTCTTC
>TRBV5-1|TRBJ2-5|-|-|14
CASSSGGGQETQYF
TGCGCCAGCAGCTCTGGGGGAGGCCAAGAGACCCAGTACTTC
>TRBV5-4|TRBJ2-1|-|-|13
CASRPAGRNEQFF
TGTGCCAGCAGGCCGGCGGGACGGAATGAGCAGTTCTTC
>TRBV30|TRBJ1-3|-|TRBD1|17
CAWRGRTGGSEGYTIYF
TGTGCCTGGAGAGGGAGGACAGGCGGCTCTGAAGGTTACACCATATATTTT
>TRBV19|TRBJ1-2|-|TRBD1|14
CASSSNRGHLGYTF
TGTGCCAGTAGCAGCAACAGGGGGCATCTGGGCTACACCTTC
>TRBV28|TRBJ2-3|-|-|14
CASRQQGGLDTQYF
TGTGCCAGCAGGCAACAGGGAGGGTTGGATACGCAGTATTTT
>TRBV6-5|TRBJ1-2|-|TRBD1|16
CASSYSGSGRGLGYTF
TGTGCCAGCAGTTACTCTGGCAGCGGCAGGGGGCTTGGCTACACCTTC
>TRBV29-1|TRBJ1-3|-|TRBD1|14
CSVGAGGFGNTIYF
TGCAGCGTTGGTGCAGGGGGATTTGGAAACACCATATATTTT
>TRBV5-1|TRBJ2-7|-|-|21
CATPPGKQSLQNPRGDNEQYF
TGCGCCACCCCGCCAGGCAAACAGAGCCTACAAAATCCCAGGGGGGACAACGAGCAGTACTTC
>TRBV19|TRBJ2-1|-|TRBD2|16
CASRESASGTSHEQFF
TGTGCCAGTAGAGAGTCTGCTAGCGGGACCTCGCATGAGCAGTTCTTC
>TRBV27|TRBJ2-7|-|-|16
CASSLMSGFGAYEQYF
TGTGCCAGCAGTTTGATGTCTGGATTTGGGGCATACGAGCAGTACTTC
>TRBV5-8|TRBJ1-5|-|-|14
CASSLWQNNQPQHF
TGTGCCAGCAGCTTGTGGCAAAACAATCAGCCCCAGCATTTT